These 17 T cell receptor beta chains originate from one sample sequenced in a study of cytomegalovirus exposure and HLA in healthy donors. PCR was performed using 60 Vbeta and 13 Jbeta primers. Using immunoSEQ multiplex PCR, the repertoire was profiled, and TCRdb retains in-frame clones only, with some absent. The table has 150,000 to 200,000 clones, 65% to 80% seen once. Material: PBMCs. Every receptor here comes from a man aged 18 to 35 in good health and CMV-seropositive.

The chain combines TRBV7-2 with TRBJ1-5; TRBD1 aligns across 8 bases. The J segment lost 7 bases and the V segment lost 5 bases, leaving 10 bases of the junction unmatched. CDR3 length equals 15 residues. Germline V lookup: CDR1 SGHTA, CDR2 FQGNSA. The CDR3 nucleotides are TGTGCCAGCAGCGGAGACAGGGGAAGGGGGCAGCCCCAGCATTTT. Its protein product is CASSGDRGRGQPQHF.

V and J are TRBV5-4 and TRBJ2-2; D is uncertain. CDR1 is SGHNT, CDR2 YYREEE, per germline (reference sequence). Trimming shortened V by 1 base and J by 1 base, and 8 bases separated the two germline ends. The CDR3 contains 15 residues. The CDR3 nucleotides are TGTGCCAGCAGCTTGTTGGGCCGGAACACCGGGGAGCTGTTTTTT. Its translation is CASSLLGRNTGELFF. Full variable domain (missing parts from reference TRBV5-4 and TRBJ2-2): ETGVTQSPTHLIKTRGQQVTLRCSSQSGHNTVSWYQQALGQGPQFIFQYYREEENGRGNFPPRFSGLQFPNYSSELNVNALELDDSALYLCASSLLGRNTGELFFGEGSRLTVL.

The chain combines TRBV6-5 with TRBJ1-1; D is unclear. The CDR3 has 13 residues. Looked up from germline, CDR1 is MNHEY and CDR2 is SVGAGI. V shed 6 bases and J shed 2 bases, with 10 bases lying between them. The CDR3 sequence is CASRLESNTEAFF. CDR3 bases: TGTGCCAGCAGATTGGAGAGCAACACTGAAGCTTTCTTT.

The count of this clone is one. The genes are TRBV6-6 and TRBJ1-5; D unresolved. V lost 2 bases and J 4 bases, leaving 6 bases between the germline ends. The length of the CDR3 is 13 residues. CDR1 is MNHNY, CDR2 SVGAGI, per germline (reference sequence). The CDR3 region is CASSYRENQPQHF. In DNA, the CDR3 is TGTGCCAGCAGTTACAGGGAGAATCAGCCCCAGCATTTT.

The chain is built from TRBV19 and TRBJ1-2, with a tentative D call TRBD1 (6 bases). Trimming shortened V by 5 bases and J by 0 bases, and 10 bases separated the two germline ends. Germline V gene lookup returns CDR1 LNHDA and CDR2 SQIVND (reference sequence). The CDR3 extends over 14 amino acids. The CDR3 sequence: CASSDDRTNYGYTF. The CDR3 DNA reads TGTGCCAGTAGTGACGACAGGACTAACTATGGCTACACCTTC. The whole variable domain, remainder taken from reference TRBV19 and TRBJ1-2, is DGGITQSPKYLFRKEGQNVTLSCEQNLNHDAMYWYRQDPGQGLRLIYYSQIVNDFQKGDIAEGYSVSREKKESFPLTVTSAQKNPTAFYLCASSDDRTNYGYTFGSGTRLTVV.

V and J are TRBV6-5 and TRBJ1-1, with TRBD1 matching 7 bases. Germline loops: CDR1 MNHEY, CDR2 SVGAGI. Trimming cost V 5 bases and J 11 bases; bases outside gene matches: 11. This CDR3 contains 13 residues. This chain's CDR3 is CASSRGGSEIAFF. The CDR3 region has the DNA TGTGCCAGCAGTAGAGGGGGCAGCGAAATTGCTTTCTTT.

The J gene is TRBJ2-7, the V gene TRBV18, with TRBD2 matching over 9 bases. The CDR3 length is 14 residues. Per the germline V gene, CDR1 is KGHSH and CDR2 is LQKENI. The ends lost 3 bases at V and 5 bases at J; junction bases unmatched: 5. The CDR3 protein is CASSPLRLADEQYV. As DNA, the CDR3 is TGTGCCAGCTCACCCCTCCGACTAGCGGACGAGCAGTACGTC.

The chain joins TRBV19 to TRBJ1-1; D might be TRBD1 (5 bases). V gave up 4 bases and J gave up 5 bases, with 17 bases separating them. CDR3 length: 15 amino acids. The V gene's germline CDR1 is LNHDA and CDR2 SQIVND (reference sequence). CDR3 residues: CASSTDGGMRTEAFF. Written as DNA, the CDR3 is TGTGCCAGTAGTACCGATGGGGGGATGAGAACTGAAGCTTTCTTT.

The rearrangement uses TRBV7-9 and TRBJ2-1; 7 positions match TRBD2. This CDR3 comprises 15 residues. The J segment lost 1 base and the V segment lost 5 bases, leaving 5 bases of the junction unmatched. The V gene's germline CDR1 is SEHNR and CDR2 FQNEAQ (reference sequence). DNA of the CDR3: TGTGCCAGCAGCCCAGGGAGGGGATCCTACAATGAGCAGTTCTTC. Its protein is CASSPGRGSYNEQFF.

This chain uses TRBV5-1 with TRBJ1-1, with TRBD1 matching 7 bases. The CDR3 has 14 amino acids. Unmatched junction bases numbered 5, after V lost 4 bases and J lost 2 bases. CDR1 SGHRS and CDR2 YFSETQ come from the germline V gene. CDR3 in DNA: TGCGCCAGCAGCCCCGGGGACAGCAACACTGAAGCTTTCTTT. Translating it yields CASSPGDSNTEAFF.

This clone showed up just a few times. CDR3 coding DNA: TGTGCCAGCAGCTTCACAGGGGGGGAAAACATTCAGTACTTC. Its translation is CASSFTGGENIQYF. J is TRBJ2-4 and V is TRBV5-4; weak D call: TRBD1 (8 bases). The germline CDR1 and CDR2 sequences are SGHNT and YYREEE (reference sequence). V was cut by 2 bases and J by 5 bases, with 11 bases left in between. The CDR3 runs 14 residues.

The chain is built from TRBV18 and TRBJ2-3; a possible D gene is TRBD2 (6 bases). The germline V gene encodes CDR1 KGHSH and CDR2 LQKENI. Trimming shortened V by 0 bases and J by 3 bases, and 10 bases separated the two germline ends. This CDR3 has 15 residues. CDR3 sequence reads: CASSPPQGGTDTQYF. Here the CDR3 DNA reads TGTGCCAGCTCACCACCCCAGGGAGGTACAGATACGCAGTATTTT.

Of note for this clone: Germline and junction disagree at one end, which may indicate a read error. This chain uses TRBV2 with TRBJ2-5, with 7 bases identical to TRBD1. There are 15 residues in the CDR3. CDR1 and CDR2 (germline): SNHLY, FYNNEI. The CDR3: CASSEGDRDHETQYF. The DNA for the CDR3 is TGTGCCAGCAGTGAAGGCGACAGGGACCACGAGACCCAGTACTTC.

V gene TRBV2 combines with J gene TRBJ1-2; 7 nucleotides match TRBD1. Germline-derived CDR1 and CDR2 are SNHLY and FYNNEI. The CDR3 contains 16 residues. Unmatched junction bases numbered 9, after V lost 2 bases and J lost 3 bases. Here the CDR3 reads CASSEISLGQHYGYTF. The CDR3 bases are TGTGCCAGCAGTGAAATATCGCTGGGACAGCACTATGGCTACACCTTC.

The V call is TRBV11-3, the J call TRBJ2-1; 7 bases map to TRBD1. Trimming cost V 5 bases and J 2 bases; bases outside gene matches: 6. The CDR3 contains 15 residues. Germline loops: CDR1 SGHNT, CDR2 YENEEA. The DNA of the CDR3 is TGTGCCAGCAGCGCGCGGACAGGACCCTACAATGAGCAGTTCTTC. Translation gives CASSARTGPYNEQFF.

CDR3 nucleotides: TGTGCCTGGAAGGGACTAGCGGGGCCCGGGGAGCTGTTTTTT. Protein product: CAWKGLAGPGELFF. This chain links TRBV30 with TRBJ2-2; 13 bases agree with TRBD2. The V gene's germline CDR1 is GTSNPN and CDR2 SVGIG (reference sequence). The CDR3 length is 14 residues. Losses at the gene ends were 4 bases for V and 6 bases for J; bases not matched to a gene: 2.

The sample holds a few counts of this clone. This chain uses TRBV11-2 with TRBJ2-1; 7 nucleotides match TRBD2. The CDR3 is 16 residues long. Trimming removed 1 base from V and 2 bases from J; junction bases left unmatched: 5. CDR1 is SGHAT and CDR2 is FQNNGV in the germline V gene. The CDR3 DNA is TGTGCCAGCAGCTTAGGATGGCGGGAGACCTACAATGAGCAGTTCTTC. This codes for CASSLGWRETYNEQFF. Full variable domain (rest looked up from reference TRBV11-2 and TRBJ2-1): EAGVAQSPRYKIIEKRQSVAFWCNPISGHATLYWYQQILGQGPKLLIQFQNNGVVDDSQLPKDRFSAERLKGVDSTLKIQPAKLEDSAVYLCASSLGWRETYNEQFFGPGTRLTVL.